This TCR beta chain appears in the sequencing data of a study of T-cell memory formation after mild COVID-19. Study overall: Most TCR clusters belonged to a single donor.

Each CDR3 protein is one row after TCRdb ran MiXCR on the 5' RACE reads. The sample shows fewer than 700,000 distinct CDR3 sequences, roughly 21% of them seen only once. This clonotype was counted between two and nine times. Its antigen is unknown. This CDR3 is built from 17 residues. The ends lost 5 bases at V and 5 bases at J; junction bases unmatched: 12. Germline-derived CDR1 and CDR2 are SEHNR and FQNEAQ (reference sequence). Points from the study as a whole: Later expanders leaned toward CD4+, whereas clones contracting from day 15 to 85 were balanced CD4/CD8. Largely, contracting CD4+ clones fell within CM and EM, and contracting CD8+ clones within EMRA. Pre-infection memory contained some responding clones, which suggested that cross-reactive memory had joined.

Sequencing was carried out using PBMCs or a T cell subset sorted from them (not recorded which). The TCR originated in an adult woman who had mild COVID-19 (a few samples of this study predate the infection). Cell type and time point are not known. The V and J genes are TRBV7-9 and TRBJ2-5; 12 bases map to TRBD2. CDR3 sequence (DNA): TGTGCCAGCAGCATATGGACTAGCGGGATAGGTTGGGAGACCCAGTACTTC. It translates to CASSIWTSGIGWETQYF.